This T cell receptor (beta chain) was retrieved from a study of control samples from healthy donors and cancer patients. Sequencing used immunoSEQ multiplex PCR; TCRdb keeps in-frame clones, though not all of them. The sample comprises tens of thousands of clones, around nine tenths of which are singletons, and 5% to 6.5% rests with the top ten. The length of the CDR3 is 15 residues. This clone was seen once. Source material: PBMCs. The rearrangement uses TRBV21-1 and TRBJ2-5; the tabulated D call, TRBD2, remains unverified against the DNA. TRBV21-1 is reported as a pseudogene. The TCR originated in a man aged 60 to 69 with colorectal cancer. DNA of the CDR3: TGTGCCAGCAGCGACCCGTGGGGGGTGCGGGAGACCCAGTACTTC. The encoded protein is CASSDPWGVRETQYF.